This T cell receptor beta chain was identified in a study of cytomegalovirus exposure and HLA in healthy donors. Trimming took off 2 bases at V and 5 bases at J, with 16 bases between the two ends. This CDR3 has 15 amino acids. CDR1 is SGHAT and CDR2 is FQNNGV in the germline V gene. The data were produced by immunoSEQ multiplex PCR, yet TCRdb's version contains in-frame clones alone and is incomplete. The profile shows fewer than 350,000 clones, roughly 90% of them singletons. The sample comprised PBMCs. This rearrangement joins TRBV11-2 to TRBJ2-7, with a possible D match to TRBD1 (6 bases). This sequence was found in a woman in her late teens or twenties in good health and CMV-seronegative. Written as DNA, the CDR3 is TGTGCCAGCAGCTTAAAATTCAGGGGAGTCGACGAGCAGTACTTC. Residues: CASSLKFRGVDEQYF.